This is a list of T cell receptor beta chains from one sample in a study of blood T cell repertoires in COVID-19. Clones were sequenced by immunoSEQ multiplex PCR, and TCRdb holds only the in-frame ones, with some missing. The sample contains over 150,000 clones, 83% of which appear only once. Sequenced material: peripheral blood. The receptors were sampled from a woman older than 75 with acute or convalescent COVID-19. Each CDR3 is given with its conserved first and last residue. Fields, in order: CDR3 DNA, CDR3 protein, clone size, D gene, J gene, V gene. A D gene is named only where the DNA matches it firmly. Clone sizes are given selectively: once, few, many, or a class where the clone is expanded.

CDR3nt: TGCGCCAGCAGCAGGGGGCGCCAAGAGACCCAGTACTTC; CDR3aa: CASSRGRQETQYF; abundance: NA; d_gene: TRBD1; j_gene: TRBJ2-5; v_gene: TRBV5-1
CDR3nt: TGCGCCAGCAGCTTGGGAACAGGGGTAGACACTGAAGCTTTCTTT; CDR3aa: CASSLGTGVDTEAFF; abundance: NA; d_gene: TRBD1; j_gene: TRBJ1-1; v_gene: TRBV5-1
CDR3nt: TGTGCCAGCAGCCCCCACAGGGAAGGACAGCCCCAGCATTTT; CDR3aa: CASSPHREGQPQHF; abundance: NA; d_gene: NA; j_gene: TRBJ1-5; v_gene: TRBV11-3
CDR3nt: TGTGCCAGTACCCGGACAGGGTTCAATCAGCCCCAGCATTTT; CDR3aa: CASTRTGFNQPQHF; abundance: few; d_gene: TRBD1; j_gene: TRBJ1-5; v_gene: TRBV19
CDR3nt: TGTGCCATCTCTGGACAGGACAATCAGCCCCAGCATTTT; CDR3aa: CAISGQDNQPQHF; abundance: NA; d_gene: TRBD1; j_gene: TRBJ1-5; v_gene: TRBV10-3
CDR3nt: TGTGCCAGCAGTTACTACACAGGGGGAAGAACTGAAGCTTTCTTT; CDR3aa: CASSYYTGGRTEAFF; abundance: NA; d_gene: TRBD1; j_gene: TRBJ1-1; v_gene: TRBV6-2/TRBV6-3
CDR3nt: TGTGCCAGCGCAGAAGGGGGTACCTACGAGCAGTACTTC; CDR3aa: CASAEGGTYEQYF; abundance: NA; d_gene: NA; j_gene: TRBJ2-7; v_gene: TRBV6-5
CDR3nt: TGCAGCGTTGAGTCAGACAGGGACGGTTCGTCGAGAGTTTGGAATGAGCAGTTCTTC; CDR3aa: CSVESDRDGSSRVWNEQFF; abundance: NA; d_gene: TRBD1; j_gene: TRBJ2-1; v_gene: TRBV29-1
CDR3nt: TGTGCCAGCAGTCTAGCGGGGGGGAAAGATACGCAGTATTTT; CDR3aa: CASSLAGGKDTQYF; abundance: NA; d_gene: TRBD2; j_gene: TRBJ2-3; v_gene: TRBV27
CDR3nt: TGTGCCAGCAGCTGGAAAGGAGGCACCGGGGAGCTGTTTTTT; CDR3aa: CASSWKGGTGELFF; abundance: NA; d_gene: NA; j_gene: TRBJ2-2; v_gene: TRBV5-4
CDR3nt: TGTGCCTGGACCGCGGGGGGAAATACCTACAATGAGCAGTTCTTC; CDR3aa: CAWTAGGNTYNEQFF; abundance: medium-sized; d_gene: TRBD2; j_gene: TRBJ2-1; v_gene: TRBV30
CDR3nt: TGTGCCAGCAGCCAAGACAGCGTCTCGTCCAATGAGCAGTTCTTC; CDR3aa: CASSQDSVSSNEQFF; abundance: NA; d_gene: NA; j_gene: TRBJ2-1; v_gene: TRBV3-1/TRBV3-2
CDR3nt: TGTGCCAGCAGTATACCGGGGGTGGGGGGCAATCAGCCCCAGCATTTT; CDR3aa: CASSIPGVGGNQPQHF; abundance: NA; d_gene: NA; j_gene: TRBJ1-5; v_gene: TRBV6-4
CDR3nt: TGTGCCAGTAGTCAGAATAGCAATCAGCCCCAGCATTTT; CDR3aa: CASSQNSNQPQHF; abundance: few; d_gene: NA; j_gene: TRBJ1-5; v_gene: TRBV19
CDR3nt: TGTGCCAGCAGTTACAACAGGGAAGCTTTCTTT; CDR3aa: CASSYNREAFF; abundance: NA; d_gene: NA; j_gene: TRBJ1-1; v_gene: TRBV6-2/TRBV6-3
CDR3nt: TGTGCCAGTAGCCCAATAGACAGGGATGCCGACGAGCAGTACTTC; CDR3aa: CASSPIDRDADEQYF; abundance: NA; d_gene: TRBD1; j_gene: TRBJ2-7; v_gene: TRBV19
CDR3nt: TGTGCCAGCTCTGGCGGGAGCGGAAATGAAAAACTGTTTTTT; CDR3aa: CASSGGSGNEKLFF; abundance: NA; d_gene: NA; j_gene: TRBJ1-4; v_gene: TRBV18
CDR3nt: TGTGCCAGCAGTGAGATGAACACTGAAGCTTTCTTT; CDR3aa: CASSEMNTEAFF; abundance: NA; d_gene: NA; j_gene: TRBJ1-1; v_gene: TRBV3-1/TRBV3-2
CDR3nt: TGTGCCAGCAGTCCTACAGGGGGCATCACCGGGGAGCTGTTTTTT; CDR3aa: CASSPTGGITGELFF; abundance: NA; d_gene: TRBD1; j_gene: TRBJ2-2; v_gene: TRBV28
CDR3nt: TGTGCCAGTAGTACCTCCGGGACAGGCAGTATAAGCCGTACAACTAATGAAAAACTGTTTTTT; CDR3aa: CASSTSGTGSISRTTNEKLFF; abundance: once; d_gene: TRBD1; j_gene: TRBJ1-4; v_gene: TRBV19
CDR3nt: TGTGCCAGCAGTTTATCCGGTCGTAATGAAAAACTGTTTTTT; CDR3aa: CASSLSGRNEKLFF; abundance: few; d_gene: NA; j_gene: TRBJ1-4; v_gene: TRBV28
CDR3nt: TGCGCCAGCAGCCCTCGGCGGGGGGTGGAAGGCTACACCTTC; CDR3aa: CASSPRRGVEGYTF; abundance: few; d_gene: NA; j_gene: TRBJ1-2; v_gene: TRBV5-1
CDR3nt: TGTGCCAGCAGTTTATTGGGGGGGGATCAGCCCCAGCATTTT; CDR3aa: CASSLLGGDQPQHF; abundance: NA; d_gene: NA; j_gene: TRBJ1-5; v_gene: TRBV27
CDR3nt: TGTGCCAGCAGCTCGGGACAGGGGGTCTCATATACGCAGTATTTT; CDR3aa: CASSSGQGVSYTQYF; abundance: once; d_gene: TRBD1; j_gene: TRBJ2-3; v_gene: TRBV6-2/TRBV6-3
CDR3nt: TGCGCCAGCAGCCAAGAGAGGATCCTAGCGGTAACTAAAAACATTCAGTACTTC; CDR3aa: CASSQERILAVTKNIQYF; abundance: NA; d_gene: TRBD2; j_gene: TRBJ2-4; v_gene: TRBV4-1